This T cell receptor (beta chain) derives from a study of T cells expressing NK-cell markers. TCRdb reanalyzed the 5' RACE reads and collapses them to one entry per CDR3 protein, without DNA. This table lists 400,000 to 500,000 distinct CDR3 sequences. The CDR3 runs to 15 residues. Germline V gene sequence: CDR1 KGHDR, CDR2 SFDVKD. The sample taken for sequencing was blood T cells: a sorted CD56 or NKG2C T cell subset, CD4+ or CD8+ T cells, or bulk PBMC T cells (not recorded which). V gene TRBV24-1 combines with J gene TRBJ2-1; TCRdb outputs TRBD2, but without DNA this stays unchecked. This TCR was sampled from a woman between 18 and 75 years old in good health. The chain's CDR3 is CATSDLTSGTHEQFF.